Sequencing of this T cell receptor beta chain was carried out in a study of OX40 agonist ivuxolimab in advanced cancers. This clone was detected a few times. The data were produced by immunoSEQ multiplex PCR, yet TCRdb's version contains in-frame clones alone and is incomplete. The sample yields approximately 90,000 clones, roughly 87% seen once. Germline-derived CDR1 and CDR2 are SGHAT and FQNNGV. This CDR3 spans 14 amino acids. Trimming stripped 4 bases from V and 3 bases from J, with 12 bases between. This specimen was CD4+ or CD8+ T cells sorted from blood, taken in a trial of the OX40 agonist ivuxolimab. J is TRBJ1-2 and V is TRBV11-2; D is unresolved. The sequence derives from an adult with an advanced solid tumor such as melanoma, head and neck, liver or kidney cancer. As DNA, the CDR3 is TGTGCCAGCAGCTCTGGACTTTACGACTATGGCTACACCTTC. This translates into CASSSGLYDYGYTF.